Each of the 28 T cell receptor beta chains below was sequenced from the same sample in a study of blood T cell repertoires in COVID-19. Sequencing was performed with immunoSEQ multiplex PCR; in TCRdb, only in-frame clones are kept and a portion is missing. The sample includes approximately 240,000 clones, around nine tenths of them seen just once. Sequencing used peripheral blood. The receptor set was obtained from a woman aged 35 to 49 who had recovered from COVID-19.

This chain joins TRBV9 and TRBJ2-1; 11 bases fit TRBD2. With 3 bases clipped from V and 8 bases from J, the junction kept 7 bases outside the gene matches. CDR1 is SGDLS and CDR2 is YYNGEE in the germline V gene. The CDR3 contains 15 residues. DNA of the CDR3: TGTGCCAGCAGCGCAATAGCGGGGGGGGCCTATGAGCAGTTCTTC. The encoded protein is CASSAIAGGAYEQFF.

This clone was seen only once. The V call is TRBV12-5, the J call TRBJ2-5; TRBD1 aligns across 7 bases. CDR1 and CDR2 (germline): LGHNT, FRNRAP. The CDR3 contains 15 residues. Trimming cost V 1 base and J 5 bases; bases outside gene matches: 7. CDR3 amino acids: CASGLGTGEFETQYF. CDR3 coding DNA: TGTGCTAGTGGTTTGGGAACAGGGGAATTCGAGACCCAGTACTTC.

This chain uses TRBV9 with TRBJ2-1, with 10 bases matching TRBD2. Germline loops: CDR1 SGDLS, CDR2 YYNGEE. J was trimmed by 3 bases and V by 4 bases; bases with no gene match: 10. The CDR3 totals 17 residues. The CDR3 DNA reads TGTGCCAGCAGCAATTCACCTACTAGCGGGGACTACAATGAGCAGTTCTTC. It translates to CASSNSPTSGDYNEQFF.

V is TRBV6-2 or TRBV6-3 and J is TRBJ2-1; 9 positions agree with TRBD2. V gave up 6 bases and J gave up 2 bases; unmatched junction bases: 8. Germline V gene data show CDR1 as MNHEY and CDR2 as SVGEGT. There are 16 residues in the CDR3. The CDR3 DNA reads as TGTGCCAGCAGCTCCGCCGGGACTAGCCCCTACAATGAGCAGTTCTTC. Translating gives CASSSAGTSPYNEQFF.

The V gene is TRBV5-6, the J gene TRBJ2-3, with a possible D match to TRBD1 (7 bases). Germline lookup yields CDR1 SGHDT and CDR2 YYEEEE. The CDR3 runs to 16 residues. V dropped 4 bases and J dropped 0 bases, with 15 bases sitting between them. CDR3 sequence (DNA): TGTGCCAGCAGCCCTTCAGGGGGGCCAAGCACAGATACGCAGTATTTT. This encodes CASSPSGGPSTDTQYF.

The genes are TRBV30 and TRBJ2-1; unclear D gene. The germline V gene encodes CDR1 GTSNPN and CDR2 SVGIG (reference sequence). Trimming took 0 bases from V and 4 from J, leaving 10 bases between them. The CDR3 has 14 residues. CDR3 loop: CAWSVRRSYNEQFF. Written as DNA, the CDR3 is TGTGCCTGGAGTGTTCGCAGGTCATACAATGAGCAGTTCTTC.

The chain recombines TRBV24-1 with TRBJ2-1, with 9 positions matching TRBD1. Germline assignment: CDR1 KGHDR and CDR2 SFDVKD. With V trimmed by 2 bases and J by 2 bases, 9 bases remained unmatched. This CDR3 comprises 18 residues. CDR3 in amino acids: CATSDSTFRTGAYNEQFF. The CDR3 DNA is TGTGCCACCAGTGATTCGACCTTCCGGACAGGGGCCTACAATGAGCAGTTCTTC.

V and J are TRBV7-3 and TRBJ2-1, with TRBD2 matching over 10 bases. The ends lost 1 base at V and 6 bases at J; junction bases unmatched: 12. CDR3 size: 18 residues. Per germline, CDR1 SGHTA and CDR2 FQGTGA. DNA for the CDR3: TGTGCCAGCAGCTTAAGGACGTGGGGTAGCGGGGGGCGCAATGAGCAGTTCTTC. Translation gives CASSLRTWGSGGRNEQFF. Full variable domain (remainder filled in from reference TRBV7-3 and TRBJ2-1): GAGVSQTPSNKVTEKGKYVELRCDPISGHTALYWYRQSLGQGPEFLIYFQGTGAADDSGLPNDRFFAVRPEGSVSTLKIQRTERGDSAVYLCASSLRTWGSGGRNEQFFGPGTRLTVL.

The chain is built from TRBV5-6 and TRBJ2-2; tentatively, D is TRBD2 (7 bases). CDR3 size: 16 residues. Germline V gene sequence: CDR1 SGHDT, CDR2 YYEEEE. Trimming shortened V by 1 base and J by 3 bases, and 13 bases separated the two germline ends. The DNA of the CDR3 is TGTGCCAGCAGCTTGCGGGGGGCGGGACACACCGGGGAGCTGTTTTTT. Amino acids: CASSLRGAGHTGELFF. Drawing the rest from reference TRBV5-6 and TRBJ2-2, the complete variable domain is DAGVTQSPTHLIKTRGQQVTLRCSPKSGHDTVSWYQQALGQGPQFIFQYYEEEERQRGNFPDRFSGHQFPNYSSELNVNALLLGDSALYLCASSLRGAGHTGELFFGEGSRLTVL.

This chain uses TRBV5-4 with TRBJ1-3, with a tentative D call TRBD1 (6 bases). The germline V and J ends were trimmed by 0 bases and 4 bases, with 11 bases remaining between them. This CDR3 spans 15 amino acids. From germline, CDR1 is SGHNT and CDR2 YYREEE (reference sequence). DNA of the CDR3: TGTGCCAGCAGCTTGGAGGGGGGGCTCGGAAACACCATATATTTT. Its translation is CASSLEGGLGNTIYF.

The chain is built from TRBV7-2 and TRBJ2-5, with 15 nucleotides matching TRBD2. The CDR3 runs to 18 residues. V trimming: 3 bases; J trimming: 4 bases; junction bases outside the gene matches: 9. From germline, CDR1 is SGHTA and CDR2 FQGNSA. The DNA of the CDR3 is TGTGCCAGCAGCTTCGCTAAGGGACTAGCGGGAGGCAGAGAGACCCAGTACTTC. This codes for CASSFAKGLAGGRETQYF. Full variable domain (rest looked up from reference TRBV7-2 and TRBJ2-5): GAGVSQSPSNKVTEKGKDVELRCDPISGHTALYWYRQSLGQGLEFLIYFQGNSAPDKSGLPSDRFSAERTGGSVSTLTIQRTQQEDSAVYLCASSFAKGLAGGRETQYFGPGTRLLVL.

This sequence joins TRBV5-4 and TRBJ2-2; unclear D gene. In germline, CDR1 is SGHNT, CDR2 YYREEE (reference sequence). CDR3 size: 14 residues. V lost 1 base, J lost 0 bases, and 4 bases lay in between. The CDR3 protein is CASSLFANTGELFF. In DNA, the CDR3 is TGTGCCAGCAGCTTGTTCGCGAACACCGGGGAGCTGTTTTTT.

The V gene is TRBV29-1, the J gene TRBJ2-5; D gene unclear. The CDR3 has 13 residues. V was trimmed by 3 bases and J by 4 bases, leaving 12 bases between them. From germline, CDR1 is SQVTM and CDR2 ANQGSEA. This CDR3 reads CSVDLIQRETQYF. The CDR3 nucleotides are TGCAGCGTTGACTTGATTCAGCGAGAGACCCAGTACTTC.

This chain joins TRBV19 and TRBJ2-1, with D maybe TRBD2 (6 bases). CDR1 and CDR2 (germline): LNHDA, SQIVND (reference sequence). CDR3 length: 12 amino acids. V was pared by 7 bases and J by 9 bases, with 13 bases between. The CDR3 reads CASNLRGTEQFF. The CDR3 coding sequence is TGTGCCAGTAATCTTCGGGGGACTGAGCAGTTCTTC.

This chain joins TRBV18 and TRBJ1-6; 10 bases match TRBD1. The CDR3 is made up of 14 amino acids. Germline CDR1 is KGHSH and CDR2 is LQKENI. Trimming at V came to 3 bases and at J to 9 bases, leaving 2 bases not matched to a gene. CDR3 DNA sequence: TGTGCCAGCTCACCGGACAGGGGGTCTTCACCCCTCCACTTT. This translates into CASSPDRGSSPLHF.

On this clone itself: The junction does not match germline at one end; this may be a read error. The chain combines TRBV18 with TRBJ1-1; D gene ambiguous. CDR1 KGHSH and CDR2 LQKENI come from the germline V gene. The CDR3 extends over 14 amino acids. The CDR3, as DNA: TGTGCCAGCTCACCAATGCGGATTAGTACTGAAACTTTCTTT. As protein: CASSPMRISTETFF.

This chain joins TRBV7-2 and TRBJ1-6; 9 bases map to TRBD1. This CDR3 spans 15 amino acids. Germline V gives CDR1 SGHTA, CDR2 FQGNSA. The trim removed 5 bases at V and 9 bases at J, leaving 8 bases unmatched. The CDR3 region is CASSPGTGTRSPLHF. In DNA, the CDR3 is TGTGCCAGCAGCCCAGGGACAGGGACTCGTTCACCCCTCCACTTT.

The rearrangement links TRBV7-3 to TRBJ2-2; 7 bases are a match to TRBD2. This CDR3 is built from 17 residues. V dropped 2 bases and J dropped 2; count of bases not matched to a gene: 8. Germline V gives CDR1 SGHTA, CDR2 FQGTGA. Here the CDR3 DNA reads TGTGCCAGCAGCTTAGCGGGGCCTAGCGGTAACACCGGGGAGCTGTTTTTT. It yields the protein CASSLAGPSGNTGELFF.

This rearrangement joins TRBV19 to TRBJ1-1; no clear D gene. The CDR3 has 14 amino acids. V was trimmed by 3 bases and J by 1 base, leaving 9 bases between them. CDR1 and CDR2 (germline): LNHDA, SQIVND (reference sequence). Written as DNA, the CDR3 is TGTGCCAGTAGTATGGGGAGTTGGAACACTGAAGCTTTCTTT. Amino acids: CASSMGSWNTEAFF.

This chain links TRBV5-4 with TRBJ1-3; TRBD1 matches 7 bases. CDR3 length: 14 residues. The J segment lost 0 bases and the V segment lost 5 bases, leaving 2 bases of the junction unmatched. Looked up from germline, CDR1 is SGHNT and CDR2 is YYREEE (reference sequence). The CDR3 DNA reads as TGTGCCAGCAGTGGACAGGTCTCTGGAAACACCATATATTTT. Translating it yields CASSGQVSGNTIYF.

The DNA of the CDR3 is TGTGCCAGCACCTACGCCGGGGGGGCGTTTCTGGGCTATGGCTACACCTTC. It specifies CASTYAGGAFLGYGYTF. The chain uses TRBV27 and TRBJ1-2, with D maybe TRBD1 (6 bases). With 7 bases removed from V and 4 bases from J, the gap between germline ends came to 25 bases. There are 17 residues in the CDR3. Germline CDR1 reads MNHEY; CDR2 reads SMNVEV (reference sequence).

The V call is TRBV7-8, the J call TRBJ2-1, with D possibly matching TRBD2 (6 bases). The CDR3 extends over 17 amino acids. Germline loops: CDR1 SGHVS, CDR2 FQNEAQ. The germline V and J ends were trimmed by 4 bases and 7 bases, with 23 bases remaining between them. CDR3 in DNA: TGTGCCAGCAGCTCGGATAGGTTCGGGGAGGCAAGGAATGAGCAGTTCTTC. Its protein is CASSSDRFGEARNEQFF.

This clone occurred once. The CDR3 protein is CASCTGGTGANVLTF. The DNA of the CDR3 is TGTGCCAGCTGCACCGGGGGAACCGGGGCCAACGTCCTGACTTTC. The chain employs TRBV6-5 and TRBJ2-6, with D perhaps TRBD2 (6 bases). V was trimmed by 8 bases and J by 4 bases, leaving 15 bases between them. This CDR3 is 15 amino acids long. CDR1 and CDR2 from the germline V gene are MNHEY and SVGAGI.

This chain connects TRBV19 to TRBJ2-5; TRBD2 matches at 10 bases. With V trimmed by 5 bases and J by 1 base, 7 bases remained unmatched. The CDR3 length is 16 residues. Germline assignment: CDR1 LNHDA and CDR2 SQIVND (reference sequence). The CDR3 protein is CASSSLAGDLQETQYF. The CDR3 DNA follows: TGTGCCAGTAGTTCGCTAGCGGGGGACCTCCAAGAGACCCAGTACTTC.

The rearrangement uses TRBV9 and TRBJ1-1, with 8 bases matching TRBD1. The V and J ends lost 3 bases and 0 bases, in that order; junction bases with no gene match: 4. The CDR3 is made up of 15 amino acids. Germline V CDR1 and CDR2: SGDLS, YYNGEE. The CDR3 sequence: CASSGTGSVNTEAFF. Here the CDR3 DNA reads TGTGCCAGCAGCGGGACAGGGAGCGTGAACACTGAAGCTTTCTTT.

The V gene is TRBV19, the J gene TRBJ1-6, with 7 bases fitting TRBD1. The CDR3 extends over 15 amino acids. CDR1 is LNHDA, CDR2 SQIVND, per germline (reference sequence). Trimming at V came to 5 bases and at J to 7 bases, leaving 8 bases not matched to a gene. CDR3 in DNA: TGTGCCAGTAGTGCGCAACAGGGGTGGAATTCACCCCTCCACTTT. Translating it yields CASSAQQGWNSPLHF. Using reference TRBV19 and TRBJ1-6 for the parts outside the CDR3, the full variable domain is DGGITQSPKYLFRKEGQNVTLSCEQNLNHDAMYWYRQDPGQGLRLIYYSQIVNDFQKGDIAEGYSVSREKKESFPLTVTSAQKNPTAFYLCASSAQQGWNSPLHFGNGTRLTVT.

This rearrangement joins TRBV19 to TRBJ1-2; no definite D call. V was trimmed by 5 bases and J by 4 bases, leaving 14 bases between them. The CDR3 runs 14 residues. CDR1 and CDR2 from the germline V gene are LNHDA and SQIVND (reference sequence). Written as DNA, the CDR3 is TGTGCCAGTAGTTCCCTACAAGGAGCCTATGGCTACACCTTC. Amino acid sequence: CASSSLQGAYGYTF.

CDR3 region: CASSQDGTSGRTYEQYF. Here the CDR3 DNA reads TGTGCCAGCAGCCAAGACGGGACTAGCGGGAGGACCTACGAGCAGTACTTC. The chain is built from TRBV4-2 and TRBJ2-7; TRBD2 matches at 15 bases. The germline gives CDR1 LGHNA, CDR2 YNFKEQ. CDR3 length: 17 residues. V was pared by 0 bases and J by 2 bases, with 2 bases of the junction left unmatched.